This is a list of T cell receptor beta chains from one sample in a study of identical twins. Using its own MiXCR run on the 5' RACE reads, TCRdb lists one record per CDR3 protein. The sample holds 270,000 or so distinct CDR3 sequences, about 8.9% seen once. The data were also submitted as part of a second study, on yellow fever vaccine responses in identical twins.

The material sequenced was CD8+ T cells sorted from blood. Receptors were obtained from a woman aged 18 to 35 in good health. Each CDR3 is given with its conserved first and last residue. A D gene is named only where the DNA matches it firmly.

V gene	D gene	J gene	CDR3 protein
TRBV10-3	TRBD2	TRBJ2-3	CAISERTSGRQKDTQYF
TRBV7-9	-	TRBJ2-7	CAGATESQRGQYF
TRBV12-3/TRBV12-4	TRBD1	TRBJ1-2	CASSFGTGIGYTF
TRBV27	TRBD1	TRBJ1-1	CASSDRGGNTEAFF
TRBV7-9	-	TRBJ2-5	CASSPRAGSLQETQYF
TRBV15	-	TRBJ2-3	CATSSGSGADTQYF
TRBV20-1	-	TRBJ1-4	CSARDQGQRYNEKLFF
TRBV20-1	TRBD2	TRBJ2-7	CSARDLAGDIYEQYF
TRBV7-9	-	TRBJ1-3	CASSLEGNTIYF
TRBV3-1	-	TRBJ2-3	CASSQEGQYTDTQYF
TRBV29-1	TRBD2	TRBJ2-3	CSFTSGSTDTQYF
TRBV14	-	TRBJ2-1	CASSQAAGNEQFF
TRBV20-1	-	TRBJ2-7	CSARGPTPSAFEHEQYF
TRBV29-1	-	TRBJ2-3	CSVEDRGGTSTDTQYF
TRBV7-8	TRBD1	TRBJ2-7	CASSLDRGAEEQYF
TRBV20-1	-	TRBJ2-7	CSAASGLTYEQYF
TRBV4-2	TRBD2	TRBJ2-5	CASSQEVASGMVETQYF
TRBV15	TRBD1	TRBJ2-5	CATSSLPGQGVQTQYF
TRBV27	-	TRBJ2-3	CASSLPEKQPRSTDTQYF
TRBV4-3	-	TRBJ2-1	CASSQELTHNEQFF
TRBV21-1	-	TRBJ1-1	CASSKVRGGRPLMNTEAFF
TRBV7-9	-	TRBJ2-7	CASSLLVGNGYEQYF
TRBV13	-	TRBJ2-2	CASSSPQGQNTGELFF
TRBV6-6	-	TRBJ2-7	CASSYEGGEQYF
TRBV5-5	-	TRBJ1-2	CASSLVLGDLYGYTF
TRBV4-3	-	TRBJ2-7	CASSDRAYSEQYF
TRBV21-1	-	TRBJ1-6	CASSIGGNNSPLHF
TRBV28	TRBD2	TRBJ2-7	CASSFEPSGALYEQYF
TRBV12-3/TRBV12-4	TRBD2	TRBJ2-1	CASSFSTSGAYNEQFF
TRBV29-1	-	TRBJ2-5	CSVGTWPEVTQYF
TRBV27	-	TRBJ2-7	CASSLVGDYEQYF
TRBV7-2	-	TRBJ2-1	CASSTDYNEQFF
TRBV14	-	TRBJ2-5	CASSQRQGAETQYF
TRBV11-3	-	TRBJ1-1	CASSLDPTGNAEAFF
TRBV6-5	TRBD1	TRBJ2-7	CASSSRDSRPYEQYF
TRBV28	-	TRBJ1-2	CASSSAAEPYGYTF
TRBV12-3/TRBV12-4	-	TRBJ1-1	CPSSLNTEAFF
TRBV9	-	TRBJ1-5	CASSERESHQPQHF
TRBV7-9	TRBD1	TRBJ2-7	CASSLAQGAYVAEQYF
TRBV29-1	TRBD2	TRBJ2-7	CSVAGTSGSPHEQYF
TRBV6-4	TRBD1	TRBJ2-7	CASSLDRGGEQYF
TRBV29-1	-	TRBJ2-3	CSVRVDTDTQYF
TRBV27	-	TRBJ2-7	CASSLQRRSYEQYF
TRBV12-3/TRBV12-4	-	TRBJ2-3	CASSTTGTIEVGTQYF
TRBV10-3	TRBD1	TRBJ1-3	CAIGQGGTGNTIYF
TRBV9	-	TRBJ2-7	CASSPGSGNYEQYF
TRBV7-6	-	TRBJ2-7	CASSPRTNYEQYF
TRBV5-1	-	TRBJ2-5	CASSSDPRRETQYF
TRBV27	-	TRBJ2-7	CASSQLGTFYEQYF
TRBV4-2	-	TRBJ2-7	CASSQEAATYEQYF
TRBV7-8	TRBD2	TRBJ2-3	CASSLMAGGSDTQYF
TRBV12-3/TRBV12-4	-	TRBJ2-2	CASSFGGTGELFF
TRBV27	-	TRBJ2-1	CASGTVYNEQFF